Listed below are T cell receptor beta chains from one sample, sequenced in a study of T-cell reconstitution after alpha-beta-depleted transplantation in children. Using its own MiXCR run on the PCR reads, TCRdb lists one record per CDR3 protein. The table has about 200,000 distinct CDR3 sequences, just over 14% seen once. Sequenced material: PBMCs from the stem cell graft donor, taken from the stem cell graft. The receptors were gathered from a human donor who donated a stem cell graft to a child with acute lymphoblastic leukemia. CDR3s include the opening cysteine and the closing phenylalanine or tryptophan. D genes are given only for firm matches. Rows give clone size only sometimes, using once, few, many, or a class for an expanded clone.

j_gene | v_gene | d_gene | abundance | CDR3aa | CDR3nt
TRBJ1-1 | TRBV27 | - | many | CASSHPLDTEAFF | TGTGCCAGCAGTCATCCTCTAGACACTGAAGCTTTCTTT
TRBJ1-1 | TRBV25-1 | TRBD1 | many | CASRTSAGGWTEAFF | TGTGCCAGCAGGACGTCGGCAGGGGGCTGGACTGAAGCTTTCTTT
TRBJ2-1 | TRBV10-3 | TRBD2 | - | CAISEGGGFNEQFF | TGTGCCATCAGTGAGGGGGGGGGTTTCAATGAGCAGTTCTTC
TRBJ2-1 | TRBV7-2 | TRBD2 | - | CASSLDPGRVYEQFF | TGTGCCAGCAGCTTAGATCCCGGGAGGGTTTATGAGCAGTTCTTC
TRBJ1-4 | TRBV12-3/TRBV12-4 | - | - | CASSLLAGSHYEKLFF | TGTGCCAGCAGCCTCCTTGCCGGCAGCCACTATGAAAAACTGTTTTTT
TRBJ2-3 | TRBV18 | TRBD1 | many | CASSPTGGVADTQYF | TGTGCCAGCTCACCGACAGGGGGCGTCGCAGATACGCAGTATTTT
TRBJ1-1 | TRBV2 | - | - | CASRNQLNTEAFF | TGTGCCAGCAGGAATCAACTGAACACTGAAGCTTTCTTT
TRBJ1-5 | TRBV6-1 | - | - | CASSDSYWPQHF | TGTGCCAGCAGTGATAGTTATTGGCCCCAGCATTTT
TRBJ2-2 | TRBV10-3 | TRBD2 | many | CAIRGTSGNTGELFF | TGTGCCATCAGAGGGACTAGCGGGAACACCGGGGAGCTGTTTTTT
TRBJ1-5 | TRBV20-1 | - | - | CSARGGSSRNQPQHF | TGCAGTGCTAGAGGGGGGAGCAGCCGCAATCAGCCCCAGCATTTT
TRBJ2-1 | TRBV5-1 | - | many | CASSLDRGSNEQFF | TGCGCCAGCAGCTTGGATCGAGGGTCCAATGAGCAGTTCTTC
TRBJ2-1 | TRBV12-3/TRBV12-4 | TRBD2 | many | CASSLDGGGSYNEQFF | TGTGCCAGCAGTTTAGACGGGGGGGGCTCCTACAATGAGCAGTTCTTC
TRBJ1-1 | TRBV4-2 | TRBD1 | many | CASSQRTGTGASEAFF | TGTGCCAGCAGCCAACGAACCGGGACAGGGGCTTCGGAAGCTTTCTTT
TRBJ2-7 | TRBV5-1 | - | many | CASSLEGHEQYF | TGCGCCAGCAGCTTGGAGGGCCACGAGCAGTACTTC
TRBJ2-1 | TRBV20-1 | TRBD2 | many | CSARGLAGINEQFF | TGCAGTGCTAGGGGACTAGCGGGAATAAATGAGCAGTTCTTC
TRBJ2-3 | TRBV11-2 | - | few | CASSLEFQATDTQYF | TGTGCCAGCAGCTTAGAGTTCCAGGCTACAGATACGCAGTATTTT
TRBJ2-7 | TRBV20-1 | TRBD2 | - | CSARDLINIIGLADFEQYF | TGCAGTGCTAGAGATCTAATAAACATAATCGGACTAGCGGACTTCGAGCAGTACTTC
TRBJ2-5 | TRBV11-2 | TRBD1 | many | CASSLEPGTAKETQYF | TGTGCCAGCAGCTTGGAGCCCGGGACAGCCAAAGAGACCCAGTACTTC
TRBJ2-3 | TRBV3-1 | TRBD2 | many | CASTPGLAGTDTQYF | TGTGCCAGCACCCCGGGACTAGCGGGCACAGATACGCAGTATTTT
TRBJ2-4 | TRBV3-1 | - | many | CASSQVAAPDNIQYF | TGTGCCAGCAGCCAAGTAGCAGCCCCTGACAACATTCAGTACTTC
TRBJ2-7 | TRBV5-1 | - | few | CASSLAGGMDEQYF | TGCGCCAGCAGCTTGGCCGGGGGAATGGACGAGCAGTACTTC
TRBJ2-2 | TRBV5-4 | - | - | CASSFRPLEAGELFF | TGTGCCAGCAGCTTCCGCCCTTTGGAGGCCGGGGAGCTGTTTTTT
TRBJ2-3 | TRBV5-1 | TRBD2 | many | CASSLLTSGSADTQYF | TGCGCCAGCAGCTTGTTGACTAGCGGGAGTGCAGATACGCAGTATTTT
TRBJ2-1 | TRBV18 | TRBD2 | few | CASSRGTSGYNEQFF | TGTGCCAGCTCCCGCGGGACTAGCGGCTACAATGAGCAGTTCTTC
TRBJ2-7 | TRBV27 | - | many | CASSPRLIYEQYF | TGTGCCAGCAGTCCGAGGCTTATCTACGAGCAGTACTTC
TRBJ1-4 | TRBV29-1 | TRBD1 | many | CSGRDRVEKLFF | TGCAGCGGCCGGGACAGGGTTGAAAAACTGTTTTTT
TRBJ2-7 | TRBV5-4 | - | - | CASSLGAGRFYEQYF | TGTGCCAGCAGCCTAGGGGCGGGGCGTTTCTACGAGCAGTACTTC
TRBJ2-2 | TRBV20-1 | - | - | CSARVPSVDSGELFF | TGCAGTGCTAGAGTCCCTAGCGTAGATTCCGGGGAGCTGTTTTTT
TRBJ1-2 | TRBV25-1 | TRBD1 | many | CATPGQENYGYTF | TGTGCCACCCCGGGACAGGAGAACTATGGCTACACCTTC
TRBJ2-1 | TRBV6-5 | TRBD1 | many | CASSYSGQVNEQFF | TGTGCCAGCAGTTACTCGGGACAGGTCAATGAGCAGTTCTTC
TRBJ2-5 | TRBV7-3 | - | - | CASSLLGPQETQYF | TGTGCCAGCAGCCTCCTCGGCCCCCAAGAGACCCAGTACTTC
TRBJ1-4 | TRBV7-9 | - | many | CASSLGSATNEKLFF | TGTGCCAGCAGCTTAGGATCTGCAACTAATGAAAAACTGTTTTTT
TRBJ1-1 | TRBV20-1 | - | many | CSARDIRQDTEAFF | TGCAGTGCTAGAGATATTCGACAGGACACTGAAGCTTTCTTT